This is a list of T cell receptor beta chains from one sample in a study of CD8 T cells in ankylosing spondylitis. MiXCR, run by TCRdb on the 5' RACE reads, gives a single entry per CDR3 protein. The sample records approximately 42,000 distinct CDR3 sequences, under 5% being singletons. Sequencing input: blood, either unsorted or a sorted T cell fraction (not recorded which). These receptor sequences come from a female donor with ankylosing spondylitis or in good health (not recorded which). Both conserved end residues are part of each CDR3. Fields, in order: J gene, clone size, V gene, D gene, CDR3 protein, CDR3 DNA. D genes are given only for firm matches. Size tells how often a clone was seen (once, few, many) or the class of an expanded clone, and some rows leave it out.

j_gene: TRBJ1-1; abundance: -; v_gene: TRBV9; d_gene: -; CDR3aa: CASSPYREDEAFF; CDR3nt: TGTGCCAGCAGCCCTTACCGGGAGGATGAAGCTTTCTTT
j_gene: TRBJ2-1; abundance: -; v_gene: TRBV21-1; d_gene: -; CDR3aa: CASTELAGANEQFF; CDR3nt: TGTGCCAGCACCGAACTAGCGGGGGCCAATGAGCAGTTCTTC
j_gene: TRBJ2-7; abundance: many; v_gene: TRBV9; d_gene: TRBD1; CDR3aa: CASSPWTGENEQYF; CDR3nt: TGTGCCAGCAGTCCGTGGACAGGAGAGAACGAGCAGTACTTC
j_gene: TRBJ1-1; abundance: few; v_gene: TRBV9; d_gene: -; CDR3aa: CASSVGPDGQNTEAFF; CDR3nt: TGTGCCAGCAGCGTAGGCCCGGACGGACAAAACACTGAAGCTTTCTTT
j_gene: TRBJ2-7; abundance: many; v_gene: TRBV9; d_gene: TRBD2; CDR3aa: CASSVGPGSVGLAGGIYEQYF; CDR3nt: TGTGCCAGCAGCGTAGGGCCAGGGAGTGTTGGGCTAGCGGGGGGGATCTACGAGCAGTACTTC
j_gene: TRBJ1-2; abundance: many; v_gene: TRBV9; d_gene: TRBD1; CDR3aa: CASSLGQGDGYTF; CDR3nt: TGTGCCAGCAGCCTCGGACAGGGGGATGGCTACACCTTC
j_gene: TRBJ1-1; abundance: many; v_gene: TRBV9; d_gene: -; CDR3aa: CASSVDSIRGEAFF; CDR3nt: TGTGCCAGCAGCGTAGATAGTATCCGTGGTGAAGCTTTCTTT
j_gene: TRBJ2-3; abundance: many; v_gene: TRBV9; d_gene: -; CDR3aa: CASGPTGLDTQYF; CDR3nt: TGTGCCAGCGGCCCGACCGGACTGGATACGCAGTATTTT
j_gene: TRBJ2-3; abundance: many; v_gene: TRBV9; d_gene: -; CDR3aa: CASSPTGGVTDTQYF; CDR3nt: TGTGCCAGCAGCCCCACAGGCGGGGTCACAGATACGCAGTATTTT
j_gene: TRBJ1-1; abundance: many; v_gene: TRBV9; d_gene: -; CDR3aa: CASSAGNRIEAFF; CDR3nt: TGTGCCAGCAGCGCGGGGAATCGAATTGAAGCTTTCTTT
j_gene: TRBJ1-6; abundance: medium-sized; v_gene: TRBV9; d_gene: TRBD1; CDR3aa: CASSVTGTGESRSPLHF; CDR3nt: TGTGCCAGCAGCGTCACCGGGACAGGGGAATCGAGATCACCCCTCCACTTT
j_gene: TRBJ2-7; abundance: few; v_gene: TRBV9; d_gene: TRBD2; CDR3aa: CASSVEGGGRDEQYF; CDR3nt: TGTGCCAGCAGCGTAGAGGGCGGGGGGCGCGACGAGCAGTACTTC
j_gene: TRBJ2-5; abundance: few; v_gene: TRBV9; d_gene: TRBD1; CDR3aa: CASSVGQGRETQYF; CDR3nt: TGTGCCAGCAGCGTAGGACAGGGAAGAGAGACCCAGTACTTC
j_gene: TRBJ1-1; abundance: many; v_gene: TRBV9; d_gene: -; CDR3aa: CASSEEGLNTEAFF; CDR3nt: TGTGCCAGCAGCGAAGAGGGGCTGAACACTGAAGCTTTCTTT
j_gene: TRBJ2-1; abundance: many; v_gene: TRBV9; d_gene: TRBD2; CDR3aa: CASTPAGGLGNEQFF; CDR3nt: TGTGCCAGCACCCCAGCGGGGGGCCTTGGTAATGAGCAGTTCTTC
j_gene: TRBJ2-7; abundance: many; v_gene: TRBV9; d_gene: TRBD1; CDR3aa: CASSVSQGDYEQYF; CDR3nt: TGTGCCAGCAGCGTAAGTCAGGGGGACTACGAGCAGTACTTC
j_gene: TRBJ1-1; abundance: many; v_gene: TRBV9; d_gene: -; CDR3aa: CASTRQVTNTEAFF; CDR3nt: TGTGCCAGCACCAGACAGGTGACGAACACTGAAGCTTTCTTT
j_gene: TRBJ2-1; abundance: many; v_gene: TRBV9; d_gene: TRBD2; CDR3aa: CASSVARWSGGAGNEQFF; CDR3nt: TGTGCCAGCAGCGTAGCGCGGTGGAGCGGGGGGGCAGGTAATGAGCAGTTCTTC
j_gene: TRBJ2-1; abundance: few; v_gene: TRBV3-1; d_gene: TRBD2; CDR3aa: CASSRPLAGGLPSYNEQFF; CDR3nt: TGTGCCAGCAGCCGCCCACTAGCGGGGGGCCTTCCATCCTACAATGAGCAGTTCTTC
j_gene: TRBJ2-7; abundance: many; v_gene: TRBV9; d_gene: TRBD2; CDR3aa: CASSIHSGGAGPGGEQYF; CDR3nt: TGTGCCAGCAGCATCCATAGCGGGGGGGCCGGCCCCGGGGGGGAGCAGTACTTC
j_gene: TRBJ2-7; abundance: many; v_gene: TRBV9; d_gene: TRBD1; CDR3aa: CASSLRGGTGEAYEQYF; CDR3nt: TGTGCCAGCAGCCTCCGGGGGGGGACAGGGGAGGCCTACGAGCAGTACTTC
j_gene: TRBJ2-1; abundance: many; v_gene: TRBV9; d_gene: -; CDR3aa: CASSVATSLGGEQFF; CDR3nt: TGTGCCAGCAGCGTAGCGACTAGCTTAGGGGGTGAGCAGTTCTTC
j_gene: TRBJ1-6; abundance: many; v_gene: TRBV9; d_gene: -; CDR3aa: CASSVAVGNSPLHF; CDR3nt: TGTGCCAGCAGCGTCGCAGTTGGGAATTCACCCCTCCACTTT
j_gene: TRBJ1-1; abundance: -; v_gene: TRBV9; d_gene: -; CDR3aa: CASKGLNTEAFF; CDR3nt: TGTGCCAGCAAGGGTCTGAACACTGAAGCTTTCTTT
j_gene: TRBJ2-2; abundance: many; v_gene: TRBV9; d_gene: -; CDR3aa: CASSVPPRQYSNTGELFF; CDR3nt: TGTGCCAGCAGCGTCCCCCCTAGACAGTATTCGAACACCGGGGAGCTGTTTTTT
j_gene: TRBJ2-1; abundance: many; v_gene: TRBV9; d_gene: TRBD2; CDR3aa: CASSASGGYNEQFF; CDR3nt: TGTGCCAGCAGCGCTAGCGGGGGCTACAATGAGCAGTTCTTC
j_gene: TRBJ2-1; abundance: few; v_gene: TRBV9; d_gene: -; CDR3aa: CASKKDSANEQFF; CDR3nt: TGTGCCAGCAAGAAAGATTCAGCGAATGAGCAGTTCTTC
j_gene: TRBJ2-1; abundance: many; v_gene: TRBV9; d_gene: -; CDR3aa: CASSVGGAVRSSEQFF; CDR3nt: TGTGCCAGCAGCGTAGGGGGGGCCGTGAGGAGTAGTGAGCAGTTCTTC
j_gene: TRBJ1-1; abundance: many; v_gene: TRBV9; d_gene: -; CDR3aa: CASSAGWRNTEAFF; CDR3nt: TGTGCCAGCAGCGCAGGTTGGCGGAACACTGAAGCTTTCTTT
j_gene: TRBJ1-6; abundance: many; v_gene: TRBV9; d_gene: -; CDR3aa: CASSVEASEFGSPLHF; CDR3nt: TGTGCCAGCAGCGTAGAAGCCAGTGAGTTTGGTTCACCCCTCCACTTT
j_gene: TRBJ1-1; abundance: many; v_gene: TRBV9; d_gene: -; CDR3aa: CASSPLGGDTEAFF; CDR3nt: TGTGCCAGCAGCCCACTCGGGGGGGACACTGAAGCTTTCTTT
j_gene: TRBJ2-1; abundance: many; v_gene: TRBV9; d_gene: -; CDR3aa: CASSLNGLGQFF; CDR3nt: TGTGCCAGCAGCTTAAACGGCTTGGGGCAGTTCTTC
j_gene: TRBJ2-1; abundance: many; v_gene: TRBV9; d_gene: TRBD2; CDR3aa: CASSVASGENNEQFF; CDR3nt: TGTGCCAGCAGCGTAGCAAGCGGGGAGAACAATGAGCAGTTCTTC
j_gene: TRBJ2-1; abundance: many; v_gene: TRBV9; d_gene: TRBD1; CDR3aa: CASSVEDRVGFGEQFF; CDR3nt: TGTGCCAGCAGCGTAGAGGACAGGGTGGGATTTGGTGAGCAGTTCTTC
j_gene: TRBJ2-1; abundance: many; v_gene: TRBV9; d_gene: -; CDR3aa: CASSVEGPLDEQFF; CDR3nt: TGTGCCAGCAGCGTTGAGGGGCCCCTGGATGAGCAGTTCTTC
j_gene: TRBJ2-7; abundance: many; v_gene: TRBV9; d_gene: -; CDR3aa: CASSFDSKSYEQYF; CDR3nt: TGTGCCAGCAGCTTCGACAGTAAGTCCTACGAGCAGTACTTC
j_gene: TRBJ2-7; abundance: many; v_gene: TRBV9; d_gene: TRBD2; CDR3aa: CASSVVPAGGDEQYF; CDR3nt: TGTGCCAGCAGCGTAGTCCCCGCGGGAGGGGACGAGCAGTACTTC
j_gene: TRBJ2-5; abundance: many; v_gene: TRBV9; d_gene: -; CDR3aa: CASSVGRLQETQYF; CDR3nt: TGTGCCAGCAGCGTAGGTAGGCTCCAAGAGACCCAGTACTTC
j_gene: TRBJ2-5; abundance: medium-sized; v_gene: TRBV9; d_gene: -; CDR3aa: CASSKEETQYF; CDR3nt: TGTGCCAGCAGCAAAGAAGAGACCCAGTACTTC
j_gene: TRBJ1-4; abundance: many; v_gene: TRBV9; d_gene: -; CDR3aa: CASSGATTNEKLFF; CDR3nt: TGTGCCAGCAGCGGAGCAACAACTAATGAAAAACTGTTTTTT
j_gene: TRBJ2-3; abundance: many; v_gene: TRBV9; d_gene: TRBD2; CDR3aa: CASSVLAGDNTDTQYF; CDR3nt: TGTGCCAGCAGCGTACTAGCGGGGGACAACACAGATACGCAGTATTTT
j_gene: TRBJ2-7; abundance: many; v_gene: TRBV9; d_gene: -; CDR3aa: CASSALGRQGFLHEQYF; CDR3nt: TGTGCCAGCAGCGCCCTAGGAAGGCAGGGGTTTTTGCACGAGCAGTACTTC
j_gene: TRBJ1-5; abundance: many; v_gene: TRBV9; d_gene: TRBD1; CDR3aa: CASSPGQGINNQPQHF; CDR3nt: TGTGCCAGCAGCCCGGGACAGGGCATAAACAATCAGCCCCAGCATTTT
j_gene: TRBJ2-1; abundance: many; v_gene: TRBV9; d_gene: -; CDR3aa: CASSVGANSYNEQFF; CDR3nt: TGTGCCAGCAGCGTAGGGGCGAACTCCTACAATGAGCAGTTCTTC
j_gene: TRBJ2-3; abundance: few; v_gene: TRBV9; d_gene: -; CDR3aa: CASSVAQGGVTDTQYF; CDR3nt: TGTGCCAGCAGCGTAGCTCAGGGCGGGGTGACAGATACGCAGTATTTT
j_gene: TRBJ2-1; abundance: many; v_gene: TRBV9; d_gene: -; CDR3aa: CASSPTSTFSYNEQFF; CDR3nt: TGTGCCAGCAGCCCGACTAGTACCTTCTCCTACAATGAGCAGTTCTTC
j_gene: TRBJ2-5; abundance: many; v_gene: TRBV9; d_gene: -; CDR3aa: CASSGVGQTQYF; CDR3nt: TGTGCCAGCAGCGGGGTGGGTCAGACCCAGTACTTC
j_gene: TRBJ1-2; abundance: many; v_gene: TRBV9; d_gene: TRBD1; CDR3aa: CASSSPRQGDNYGYTF; CDR3nt: TGTGCCAGCAGCTCGCCCAGACAGGGGGATAACTATGGCTACACCTTC
j_gene: TRBJ2-6; abundance: many; v_gene: TRBV9; d_gene: -; CDR3aa: CASSVARSPSGANVLTF; CDR3nt: TGTGCCAGCAGCGTAGCTAGGTCTCCCTCTGGGGCCAACGTCCTGACTTTC
j_gene: TRBJ2-2; abundance: many; v_gene: TRBV9; d_gene: -; CDR3aa: CASSVGRDTGELFF; CDR3nt: TGTGCCAGCAGCGTAGGCAGGGACACCGGGGAGCTGTTTTTT
j_gene: TRBJ2-2; abundance: many; v_gene: TRBV9; d_gene: TRBD1; CDR3aa: CASSAQGVLVGELFF; CDR3nt: TGTGCCAGCAGCGCACAGGGGGTTCTTGTCGGGGAGCTGTTTTTT